This T cell receptor (beta chain) was recovered during a study of blood T cell repertoires in COVID-19 (TCRdb year 2020). Describing the broader study: Samples covering the acute and convalescent phases of COVID-19 were provided by collaborators in the United States, Italy and Spain. A de-identified subject ID, COVID-19 status, age in years and sex were almost always included in the sample metadata. The samples were drawn from two sources: the first 160 participants of the ongoing ImmuneRACE study, and fewer than 1,500 subjects contributed by 6 global collaborators. The repertoires were made available in a free public database intended to serve as a resource for research on the immune response to SARS-CoV-2. HLA class I and class II types, where available, came from metadata supplied by the sample provider rather than from assay-based typing. The dataset comprised deeply sampled blood TCRbeta repertoires from subjects exposed to, actively infected with, or recovered from COVID-19. The prospective study material was composed of cDNA or gDNA derived from T cells, B-cell-depleted T cells, or PBMCs.

Participants in the prospective study were enrolled through a virtual design, were aged 18 to 89 years, and lived in approximately 25 United States geographic areas. In the prospective study, participants were assigned to cohorts based on the clinical history participants reported in a screening survey and a study questionnaire. Recovered participants in ImmuneRACE Cohort 3 were defined as having two consecutive negative NP/OP PCR tests, clearance from a healthcare professional, or resolution of symptoms. In the prospective study, whole blood, serum and a nasopharyngeal or oropharyngeal swab were collected from each participant by mobile phlebotomists. Additional blood draws and questionnaires over an approximately two-month period could optionally be provided by prospective study participants. Prospective study blood samples were shipped either frozen or at room temperature before DNA extraction.

TCRbeta CDR3 regions were amplified from genomic DNA using the immunoSEQ Assay, a bias-controlled multiplex PCR. Under the source paper's analysis protocol: Nucleated cell counts per sample were estimated from amplification of reference gene primers within the assay. Sequence reads were collapsed and filtered to measure the absolute abundance of every unique TCRbeta CDR3 rearrangement. For each sample, productive Simpson clonality was calculated by taking the square root of Simpson's diversity index across productive rearrangements. In its TCRdb copy, this immuneACCESS table keeps in-frame sequences only and misses some clones. Where compared with another copy, unresolved V genes explain less than half of these, and the others have no known cause. The DNA was the basis for D and trimming; V, J and clone size are from that table. Recorded for this sample are 210,000 or so clones; 87% of them occurred a single time. About a tenth of the sample is taken by the ten largest.

The CDR3 numbers 14 residues from cysteine through phenylalanine. Only the CDR3 DNA stays, 42 bases, in frame from base 1. Deletion took 2 bases off V and 4 bases off J, with a span of 11 bases between the germline ends. Taken from the germline V gene, the CDR1 and CDR2 loops are MNHEY and SVGEGT. To note about this clone: It lacks a known antigen. No base quality values were provided; no much bigger clone lies one nucleotide off.

Findings and caveats that apply to the study as a whole: Clinical and demographic metadata were provided uncurated, with the amount varying by source and participant.

The sequence came from a young man who had recovered from COVID-19. The sequenced sample was PBMCs or T cells enriched from blood (not recorded which). Rearrangement joined TRBV6-2 or TRBV6-3 to TRBJ1-2; perhaps TRBD1 is the D gene, with 5 bases matching. The CDR3 has the sequence CASSYGAESYGYTF. The sequenced DNA is TGTGCCAGCAGTTACGGGGCGGAATCCTATGGCTACACCTTC.